This record looks at one TCR beta chain sequence and its context. V was clipped by 7 bases and J by 6 bases; unmatched bases: 7. The CDR3 runs 14 residues. CDR1 is SGHRS, CDR2 YFSETQ, per germline. This sample is drawn from a study of blood T cells in healthy people across ages. Primers used in a second PCR of roughly 7 to 11 cycles were a sample-barcoded 5' primer and a J-beta primer mix. TCRdb re-called the 5' RACE reads through MiXCR, storing one row per CDR3 protein. The sample yields approximately 780,000 distinct CDR3 sequences, around 24% seen once. Aged roughly 6 to 100, donors were systemically healthy Caucasians from Russia. The total RNA that was extracted per sample amounted to at least 5 micrograms. The data were also submitted as part of a second study, on T cells of mothers and their children. As reported in that work: Overlap ran slightly, non-significantly higher for related than unrelated mother-child pairs.

The sequence was obtained from a boy aged 5 to 17 in good health. This rearrangement joins TRBV5-1 to TRBJ2-2, with 9 bases that match TRBD1. The sequenced sample was blood. CDR3 sequence: CASGPGQGAGELFF. In DNA form, the CDR3 reads TGCGCCAGCGGCCCGGGACAGGGTGCCGGGGAGCTGTTTTTT.